These T cell receptor beta chains were read from a single sample in a study of blood T cell repertoires in COVID-19. The protocol was immunoSEQ multiplex PCR, while the TCRdb copy is restricted to in-frame clones and leaves out a portion. Of 400,000 to 450,000 clones in the sample, 90% were seen once. The sample consisted of PBMCs or T cells enriched from blood (not recorded which). These receptors were collected from a young man who had recovered from COVID-19. The CDR3 runs from the conserved cysteine through the conserved F or W. D genes are given only for firm matches. The size entry is marked missing in some rows and otherwise reads once, few, many or a size class.

CDR3aa,CDR3nt,abundance,j_gene,v_gene,d_gene
CASSGGQDRGYTF,TGCGCCAGCAGTGGCGGGCAGGATCGCGGCTACACCTTC,.,TRBJ1-2,TRBV10-1,.
CASSPPDRALGKLFF,TGTGCCAGTAGTCCCCCCGACAGGGCTCTCGGAAAACTGTTTTTT,.,TRBJ1-4,TRBV19,TRBD1
CASSLEPQGAGTEAFF,TGCGCCAGCAGCTTGGAACCCCAGGGGGCAGGAACTGAAGCTTTCTTT,.,TRBJ1-1,TRBV5-1,TRBD1
CASTQFTPVDTEAFF,TGTGCCAGCACCCAATTCACCCCGGTCGACACTGAAGCTTTCTTT,.,TRBJ1-1,TRBV5-6,.
CASSPGQGGSPLHF,TGTGCCAGCAGTCCTGGACAGGGGGGGTCACCCCTCCACTTT,.,TRBJ1-6,TRBV28,TRBD1
CASSGDRNSPLHF,TGTGCCAGCAGCGGGGACAGAAATTCACCCCTCCACTTT,.,TRBJ1-6,TRBV11-2,TRBD1
CASSQDSSAGDTQYF,TGCGCCAGCAGCCAAGATTCTTCAGCGGGGGATACGCAGTATTTT,few,TRBJ2-3,TRBV4-1,TRBD2
CASSVGFGGTSTDTQYF,TGCGCCAGCAGCGTAGGATTCGGGGGAACTAGCACAGATACGCAGTATTTT,.,TRBJ2-3,TRBV5-1,.
CASSYSWGRGINQPQHF,TGTGCCAGCAGTTACTCGTGGGGAAGGGGGATTAATCAGCCCCAGCATTTT,.,TRBJ1-5,TRBV6-2/TRBV6-3,.
CASSLDSNQPQHF,TGTGCCAGCAGCCTAGATAGCAATCAGCCCCAGCATTTT,.,TRBJ1-5,TRBV2,.
CASSSSGTGGYEQYF,TGTGCCAGCAGTTCCTCCGGGACAGGGGGCTACGAGCAGTACTTC,.,TRBJ2-7,TRBV11-1,TRBD1
CASRRDRGNSPLHF,TGCGCCAGCAGGAGGGACAGAGGTAATTCACCCCTCCACTTT,once,TRBJ1-6,TRBV5-1,TRBD1
CASSLWGGDTEAFF,TGTGCCAGCAGTTTATGGGGGGGCGACACTGAAGCTTTCTTT,.,TRBJ1-1,TRBV27,.
CASSLEADRRNEQFF,TGTGCCAGCAGCTTAGAGGCGGACAGGCGCAATGAGCAGTTCTTC,.,TRBJ2-1,TRBV7-3,TRBD1
CASSPGTYGYTF,TGTGCCAGCAGTCCCGGGACATATGGCTACACCTTC,many,TRBJ1-2,TRBV28,.
CASRPRSTDTQYF,TGTGCCAGCAGACCTAGAAGCACAGATACGCAGTATTTT,.,TRBJ2-3,TRBV27,.
CASSYSGARDEQFF,TGTGCCAGCAGTTACTCTGGAGCGCGGGATGAGCAGTTCTTC,.,TRBJ2-1,TRBV6-5,.
CAHRGDSGNTIYF,TGTGCGCACCGGGGGGACTCTGGAAACACCATATATTTT,.,TRBJ1-3,TRBV10-3,.
CASSDSRQVNQPQHF,TGTGCCAGCAGTGATTCCCGACAGGTCAATCAGCCCCAGCATTTT,few,TRBJ1-5,TRBV2,.
CASTRGLVGPDTQYF,TGTGCCAGCACCCGAGGGTTAGTTGGGCCAGATACGCAGTATTTT,.,TRBJ2-3,TRBV2,.
CASRPGTGGTPLHF,TGTGCCAGCAGGCCCGGGACAGGTGGGACACCCCTCCACTTT,.,TRBJ1-6,TRBV7-2,TRBD1
CASSFSGQRYGYTF,TGTGCCAGCAGCTTTTCGGGACAGCGATATGGCTACACCTTC,.,TRBJ1-2,TRBV7-2,TRBD1
CSVEDGTSYEQYF,TGCAGCGTTGAAGATGGGACATCCTACGAGCAGTACTTC,.,TRBJ2-7,TRBV29-1,.
CASSQEVTRNEKLFF,TGTGCCAGCAGCCAAGAGGTTACGAGGAATGAAAAACTGTTTTTT,.,TRBJ1-4,TRBV3-1/TRBV3-2,.
CAWSLGGTVSYEQYF,TGTGCCTGGAGTCTGGGCGGGACAGTTTCCTACGAGCAGTACTTC,.,TRBJ2-7,TRBV30,.
CASSPLESREKLFF,TGTGCCAGCAGCCCCTTGGAGTCCCGGGAAAAACTGTTTTTT,.,TRBJ1-4,TRBV7-9,.
CASSYDRGPGAEAFF,TGTGCCAGCAGTTACGACAGGGGGCCAGGGGCTGAAGCTTTCTTT,once,TRBJ1-1,TRBV27,TRBD1
CASSLARNQPQHF,TGTGCCAGCAGCTTGGCCCGAAATCAGCCCCAGCATTTT,.,TRBJ1-5,TRBV7-9,.
CASSPTGRELYEQYF,TGTGCCAGCAGCCCCACAGGGCGGGAGCTCTACGAGCAGTACTTC,.,TRBJ2-7,TRBV7-8,.
CASSSGDRDWYGYTF,TGCGCCAGCAGCTCCGGGGACAGGGATTGGTATGGCTACACCTTC,.,TRBJ1-2,TRBV5-1,TRBD1
CASSTGQGAPANYGYTF,TGTGCCAGTAGTACCGGACAGGGCGCTCCTGCAAACTATGGCTACACCTTC,.,TRBJ1-2,TRBV19,TRBD1
CAISVEDSRRNTEAFF,TGTGCCATCAGTGTTGAGGACTCCCGAAGGAACACTGAAGCTTTCTTT,.,TRBJ1-1,TRBV10-3,.
CASSSWTGELSPLHF,TGTGCCAGCAGCTCTTGGACAGGGGAACTTTCACCCCTCCACTTT,.,TRBJ1-6,TRBV14,TRBD1
CASKGHMNTEAFF,TGCGCCAGCAAAGGACATATGAACACTGAAGCTTTCTTT,.,TRBJ1-1,TRBV10-1,.
CASSQGPNEKLFF,TGTGCCAGCAGTCAGGGGCCTAATGAAAAACTGTTTTTT,once,TRBJ1-4,TRBV5-8,.